These T cell receptor beta chains were read from a single sample in a study of T cell changes during pregnancy in multiple sclerosis. TCRdb's copy holds only in-frame clones and misses some; the assay was immunoSEQ multiplex PCR. The sample carries about 92,000 clones, 85% to 95% recorded once. Sample: peripheral blood, taken in the first trimester of pregnancy. These receptors were taken from a female donor with multiple sclerosis, enrolled in a pregnancy study. Both conserved end residues are part of each CDR3. Fields, in order: V gene, J gene, clone size, CDR3 protein. Some rows mark clone size as missing; the rest say once, few, many or name a class of expanded clone.

V gene: TRBV27
J gene: TRBJ2-1
clone size: .
CDR3 protein: CASPRDSRHQSTNNEQFF

V gene: TRBV6-1
J gene: TRBJ2-2
clone size: .
CDR3 protein: CASSALLVAGGPPGELFF

V gene: TRBV6-1
J gene: TRBJ2-7
clone size: .
CDR3 protein: CASRDTGPYEQYF

V gene: TRBV5-1
J gene: TRBJ2-7
clone size: .
CDR3 protein: CASSTIGSVADEQYF

V gene: TRBV18
J gene: TRBJ2-3
clone size: .
CDR3 protein: CASSPIGGRATDTQYF

V gene: TRBV28
J gene: TRBJ2-6
clone size: .
CDR3 protein: CASSPFLLARGVGVLTF

V gene: TRBV5-1
J gene: TRBJ2-2
clone size: .
CDR3 protein: CASSSKGYPGELFF

V gene: TRBV2
J gene: TRBJ2-3
clone size: .
CDR3 protein: CASSTPRDSSGDTQYF

V gene: TRBV28
J gene: TRBJ2-1
clone size: .
CDR3 protein: CASSLSEGSYNEQFF

V gene: TRBV6-5
J gene: TRBJ2-2
clone size: .
CDR3 protein: CASSYRPSGAGELFF

V gene: TRBV9
J gene: TRBJ1-3
clone size: .
CDR3 protein: CASSEGTARFSTIYF

V gene: TRBV14
J gene: TRBJ2-1
clone size: .
CDR3 protein: CASSQDSPGNKFF

V gene: TRBV29-1
J gene: TRBJ2-2
clone size: once
CDR3 protein: CSVERGTGELFF

V gene: TRBV6-1
J gene: TRBJ2-7
clone size: .
CDR3 protein: CASIDRGESYEQYF

V gene: TRBV2
J gene: TRBJ2-1
clone size: once
CDR3 protein: CATRGSYNEQFF

V gene: TRBV5-1
J gene: TRBJ2-5
clone size: .
CDR3 protein: CASSLGTGSSGYQETQYF

V gene: TRBV9
J gene: TRBJ2-1
clone size: once
CDR3 protein: CASSQLGQNYNEQFF

V gene: TRBV7-9
J gene: TRBJ2-1
clone size: .
CDR3 protein: CASSYRGRIDEQFF

V gene: TRBV6-5
J gene: TRBJ2-2
clone size: .
CDR3 protein: CASRHLHTGELFF

V gene: TRBV4-3
J gene: TRBJ1-3
clone size: .
CDR3 protein: CASSRNRGLSGNTIYF

V gene: TRBV5-1
J gene: TRBJ2-2
clone size: .
CDR3 protein: CASSLRAAGTGTGGELFF

V gene: TRBV2
J gene: TRBJ2-7
clone size: .
CDR3 protein: CASRTGTGLYEQYF

V gene: TRBV6-6
J gene: TRBJ2-5
clone size: .
CDR3 protein: CASSPQGGETQYF

V gene: TRBV5-1
J gene: TRBJ2-7
clone size: .
CDR3 protein: CASSKGQTSQFSYEQYF

V gene: TRBV30
J gene: TRBJ1-4
clone size: .
CDR3 protein: CAWSPGEMGGVKLFF

V gene: TRBV5-8
J gene: TRBJ1-2
clone size: .
CDR3 protein: CASSPGGSFNYGYTF

V gene: TRBV7-2
J gene: TRBJ1-1
clone size: few
CDR3 protein: CASSLGGMRTEAFF

V gene: TRBV28
J gene: TRBJ2-7
clone size: .
CDR3 protein: CASSSRTGRTQYEQYF

V gene: TRBV6-1
J gene: TRBJ1-1
clone size: once
CDR3 protein: CASSEVLGGRVEAFF

V gene: TRBV5-4
J gene: TRBJ2-1
clone size: .
CDR3 protein: CASSMRLAGVTEQFF

V gene: TRBV6-1
J gene: TRBJ2-1
clone size: .
CDR3 protein: CASVISAGTGNEQFF

V gene: TRBV7-2
J gene: TRBJ2-1
clone size: .
CDR3 protein: CASSSSGLAGYWFF

V gene: TRBV9
J gene: TRBJ2-1
clone size: .
CDR3 protein: CASSLGLLYNEQFF

V gene: TRBV5-1
J gene: TRBJ2-5
clone size: once
CDR3 protein: CASSPGGGRETQYF

V gene: TRBV7-9
J gene: TRBJ2-7
clone size: few
CDR3 protein: CASSLEGGSSYEQYF

V gene: TRBV29-1
J gene: TRBJ1-2
clone size: .
CDR3 protein: CSAEGGIGYGYTF

V gene: TRBV18
J gene: TRBJ2-3
clone size: .
CDR3 protein: CASSPLGGTDTQYF

V gene: TRBV25-1
J gene: TRBJ1-3
clone size: .
CDR3 protein: CASTPSDFSGNTIYF

V gene: TRBV29-1
J gene: TRBJ1-1
clone size: .
CDR3 protein: CSVFLRPGEAFF

V gene: TRBV13
J gene: TRBJ1-3
clone size: .
CDR3 protein: CASSFRTGTGNTIYF

V gene: TRBV21-1
J gene: TRBJ2-3
clone size: .
CDR3 protein: CASSKAGISGLGKDTQYF

V gene: TRBV7-8
J gene: TRBJ2-5
clone size: .
CDR3 protein: CASSPGPGTQETQYF

V gene: TRBV6-1
J gene: TRBJ2-1
clone size: once
CDR3 protein: CATGASEHNEQFF

V gene: TRBV13
J gene: TRBJ2-7
clone size: .
CDR3 protein: CASSLADEQYF

V gene: TRBV20-1
J gene: TRBJ2-7
clone size: .
CDR3 protein: CSASLGGEQYF

V gene: TRBV4-1
J gene: TRBJ2-7
clone size: .
CDR3 protein: CASSQGGTSGINTRAF

V gene: TRBV2
J gene: TRBJ1-4
clone size: .
CDR3 protein: CASSETSGGYEKLFF

V gene: TRBV11-2
J gene: TRBJ1-1
clone size: once
CDR3 protein: CASSSGAGRTEAFF